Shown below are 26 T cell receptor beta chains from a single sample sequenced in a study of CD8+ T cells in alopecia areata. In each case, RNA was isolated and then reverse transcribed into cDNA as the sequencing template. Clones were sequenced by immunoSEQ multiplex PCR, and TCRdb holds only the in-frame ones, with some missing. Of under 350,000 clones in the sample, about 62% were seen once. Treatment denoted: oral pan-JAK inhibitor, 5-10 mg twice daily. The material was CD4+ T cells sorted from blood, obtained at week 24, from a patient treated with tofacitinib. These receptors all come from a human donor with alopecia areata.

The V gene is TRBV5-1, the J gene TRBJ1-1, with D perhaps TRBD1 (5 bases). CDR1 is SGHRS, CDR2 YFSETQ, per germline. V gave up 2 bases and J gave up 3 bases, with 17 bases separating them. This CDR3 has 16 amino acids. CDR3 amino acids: CASSLRTNGGDTEAFF. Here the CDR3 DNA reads TGCGCCAGCAGCTTACGGACGAATGGGGGTGACACTGAAGCTTTCTTT.

The CDR3: CASSRGGKLFF. The CDR3 coding sequence is TGTGCCAGCAGCAGGGGTGGTAAACTGTTTTTT. The chain is built from TRBV6-5 and TRBJ1-4; D may be TRBD1 (6 bases). Germline V CDR1 and CDR2: MNHEY, SVGAGI. V was shortened by 6 bases and J by 11 bases, with 10 bases between the two germline ends. The CDR3 is made up of 11 amino acids.

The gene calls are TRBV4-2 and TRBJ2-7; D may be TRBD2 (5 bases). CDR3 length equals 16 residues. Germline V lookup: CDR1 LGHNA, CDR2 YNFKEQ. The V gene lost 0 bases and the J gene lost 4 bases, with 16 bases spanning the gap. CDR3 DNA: TGTGCCAGCAGCCAAGATGAGGGCGGGTACCCGTACGAGCAGTACTTC. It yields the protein CASSQDEGGYPYEQYF.

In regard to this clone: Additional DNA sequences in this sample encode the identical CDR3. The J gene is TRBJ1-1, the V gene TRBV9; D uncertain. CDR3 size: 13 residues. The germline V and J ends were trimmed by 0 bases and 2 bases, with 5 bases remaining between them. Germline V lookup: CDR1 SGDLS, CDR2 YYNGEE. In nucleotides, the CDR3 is TGTGCCAGCAGCGTAGCAGCTAACACTGAAGCTTTCTTT. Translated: CASSVAANTEAFF.

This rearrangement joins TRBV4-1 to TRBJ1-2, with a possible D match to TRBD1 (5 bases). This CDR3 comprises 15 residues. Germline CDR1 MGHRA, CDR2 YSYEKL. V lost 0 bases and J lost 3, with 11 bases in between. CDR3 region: CASSQDWGGDYGYTF. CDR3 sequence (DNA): TGCGCCAGCAGCCAAGATTGGGGAGGGGACTATGGCTACACCTTC.

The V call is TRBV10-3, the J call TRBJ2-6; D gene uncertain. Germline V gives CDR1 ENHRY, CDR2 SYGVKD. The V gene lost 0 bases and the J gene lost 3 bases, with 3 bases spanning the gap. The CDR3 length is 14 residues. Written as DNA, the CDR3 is TGTGCCATCAGTGAGTCCGGTGGGGCCAACGTCCTGACTTTC. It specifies CAISESGGANVLTF.

The CDR3 nucleotides read TGTGCCAGCAGTGAAGATAGCGGGGGTCTAAAAGAGACCCAGTACTTC. Translated, it gives CASSEDSGGLKETQYF. This rearrangement joins TRBV2 to TRBJ2-5; TRBD2 matches 9 bases. Trimming cost V 1 base and J 3 bases; bases outside gene matches: 6. The CDR3 is made up of 16 amino acids. Per the germline V gene, CDR1 is SNHLY and CDR2 is FYNNEI.

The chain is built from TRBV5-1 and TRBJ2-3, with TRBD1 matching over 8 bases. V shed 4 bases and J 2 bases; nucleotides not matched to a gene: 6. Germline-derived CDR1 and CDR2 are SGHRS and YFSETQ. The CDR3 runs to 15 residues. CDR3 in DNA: TGCGCCAGCAGCCGACAGGGGCGTTTCACAGATACGCAGTATTTT. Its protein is CASSRQGRFTDTQYF.

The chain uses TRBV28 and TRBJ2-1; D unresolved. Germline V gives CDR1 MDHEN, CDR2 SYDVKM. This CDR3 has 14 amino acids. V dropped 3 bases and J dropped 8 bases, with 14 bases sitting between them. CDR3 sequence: CASSLGSINDEQFF. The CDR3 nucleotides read TGTGCCAGCAGTTTGGGCAGCATAAACGATGAGCAGTTCTTC.

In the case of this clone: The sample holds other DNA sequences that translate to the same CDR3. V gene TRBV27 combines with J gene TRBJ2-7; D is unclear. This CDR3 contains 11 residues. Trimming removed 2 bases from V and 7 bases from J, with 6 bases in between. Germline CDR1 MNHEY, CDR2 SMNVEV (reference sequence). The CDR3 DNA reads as TGTGCCAGCAGTTTAGGCGGTGAGCAGTACTTC. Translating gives CASSLGGEQYF.

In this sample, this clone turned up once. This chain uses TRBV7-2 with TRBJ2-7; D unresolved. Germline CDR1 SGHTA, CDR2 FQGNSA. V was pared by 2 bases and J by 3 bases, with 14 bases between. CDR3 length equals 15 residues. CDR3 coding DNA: TGTGCCAGCAGCTTATTGGCGCAGGAGTACTACGAGCAGTACTTC. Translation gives CASSLLAQEYYEQYF.

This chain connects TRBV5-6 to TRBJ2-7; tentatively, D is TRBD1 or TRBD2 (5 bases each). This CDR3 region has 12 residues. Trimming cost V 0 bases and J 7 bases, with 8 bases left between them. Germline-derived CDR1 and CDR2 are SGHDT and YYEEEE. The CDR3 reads CASSLDEGEQYF. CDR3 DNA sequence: TGTGCCAGCAGCTTGGATGAGGGGGAGCAGTACTTC.

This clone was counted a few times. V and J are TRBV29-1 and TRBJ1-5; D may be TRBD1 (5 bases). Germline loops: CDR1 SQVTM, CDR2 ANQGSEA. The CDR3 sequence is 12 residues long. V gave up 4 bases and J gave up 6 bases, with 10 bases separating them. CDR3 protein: CSVVVGTQPQHF. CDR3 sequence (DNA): TGCAGCGTTGTGGTGGGGACTCAGCCCCAGCATTTT.

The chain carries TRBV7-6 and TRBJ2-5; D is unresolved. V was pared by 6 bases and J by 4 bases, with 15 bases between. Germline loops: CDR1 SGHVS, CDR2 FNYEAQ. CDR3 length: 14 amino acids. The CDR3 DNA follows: TGTGCCAGCAGTATCCTTGGAAGGGCAGAGACCCAGTACTTC. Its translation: CASSILGRAETQYF. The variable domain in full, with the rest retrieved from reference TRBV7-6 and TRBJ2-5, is GAGVSQSPRYKVTKRGQDVALRCDPISGHVSLYWYRQALGQGPEFLTYFNYEAQQDKSGLPNDRFSAERPEGSISTLTIQRTEQRDSAMYRCASSILGRAETQYFGPGTRLLVL.

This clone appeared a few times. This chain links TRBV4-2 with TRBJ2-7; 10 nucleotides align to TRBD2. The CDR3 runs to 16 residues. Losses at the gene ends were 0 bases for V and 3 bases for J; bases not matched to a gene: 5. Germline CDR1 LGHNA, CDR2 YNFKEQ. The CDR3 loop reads CASSQEGSGGYYEQYF. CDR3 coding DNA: TGTGCCAGCAGCCAAGAAGGTAGCGGGGGGTACTACGAGCAGTACTTC.

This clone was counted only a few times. The CDR3 sequence is CASSSQGAPGANVLTF. In nucleotides, the CDR3 is TGCGCCAGCAGCTCCCAGGGGGCGCCTGGGGCCAACGTCCTGACTTTC. The chain employs TRBV5-1 and TRBJ2-6; TRBD1 aligns across 8 bases. The J segment lost 2 bases and the V segment lost 3 bases, leaving 4 bases of the junction unmatched. The CDR3 length is 16 residues. The V gene's germline CDR1 is SGHRS and CDR2 YFSETQ.

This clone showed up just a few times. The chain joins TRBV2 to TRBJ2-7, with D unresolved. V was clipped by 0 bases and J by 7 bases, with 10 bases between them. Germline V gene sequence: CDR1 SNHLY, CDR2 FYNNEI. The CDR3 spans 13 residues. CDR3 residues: CASSEARGGEQYF. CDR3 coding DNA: TGTGCCAGCAGTGAAGCGCGAGGCGGAGAGCAGTACTTC.

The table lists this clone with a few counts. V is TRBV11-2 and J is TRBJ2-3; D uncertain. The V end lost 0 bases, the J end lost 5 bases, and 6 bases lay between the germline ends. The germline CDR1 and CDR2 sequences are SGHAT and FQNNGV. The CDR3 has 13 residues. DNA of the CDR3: TGTGCCAGCAGCTTAGAGCACAAAGATACGCAGTATTTT. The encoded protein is CASSLEHKDTQYF.

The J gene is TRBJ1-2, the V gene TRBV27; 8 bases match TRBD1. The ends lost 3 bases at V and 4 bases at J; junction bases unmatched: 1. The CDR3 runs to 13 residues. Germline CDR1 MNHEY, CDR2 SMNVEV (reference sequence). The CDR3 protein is CASSFDRGYGYTF. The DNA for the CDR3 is TGTGCCAGCAGTTTCGACAGGGGCTATGGCTACACCTTC.

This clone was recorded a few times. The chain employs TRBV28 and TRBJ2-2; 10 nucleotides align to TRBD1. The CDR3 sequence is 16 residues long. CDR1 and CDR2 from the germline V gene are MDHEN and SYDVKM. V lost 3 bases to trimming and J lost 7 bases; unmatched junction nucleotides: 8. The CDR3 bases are TGTGCCAGCAGTTTGAGTCGACAGGGGGCGGACGGGGAGCTGTTTTTT. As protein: CASSLSRQGADGELFF. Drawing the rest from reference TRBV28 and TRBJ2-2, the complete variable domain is DVKVTQSSRYLVKRTGEKVFLECVQDMDHENMFWYRQDPGLGLRLIYFSYDVKMKEKGDIPEGYSVSREKKERFSLILESASTNQTSMYLCASSLSRQGADGELFFGEGSRLTVL.

This chain's CDR3 is CASSATGTYNEQFF. In DNA, the CDR3 is TGTGCCAGCAGCGCGACCGGGACTTACAATGAGCAGTTCTTC. This chain connects TRBV7-3 to TRBJ2-1, with TRBD2 as a possible D gene (6 bases). The germline gives CDR1 SGHTA, CDR2 FQGTGA. V gave up 5 bases and J gave up 4 bases, with 12 bases separating them. This CDR3 spans 14 amino acids.

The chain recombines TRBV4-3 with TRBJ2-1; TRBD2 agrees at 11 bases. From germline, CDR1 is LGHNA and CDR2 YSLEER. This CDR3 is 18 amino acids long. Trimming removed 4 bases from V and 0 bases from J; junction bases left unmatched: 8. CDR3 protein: CASSPRTSGSPSYNEQFF. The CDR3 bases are TGCGCCAGCAGCCCCCGGACTAGCGGGTCCCCCTCCTACAATGAGCAGTTCTTC.

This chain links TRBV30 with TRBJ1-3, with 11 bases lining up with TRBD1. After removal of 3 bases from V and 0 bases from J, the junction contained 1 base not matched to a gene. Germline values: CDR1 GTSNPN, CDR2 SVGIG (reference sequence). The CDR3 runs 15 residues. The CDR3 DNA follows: TGTGCCTGGAGGGACAGGGGGCACTCTGGAAACACCATATATTTT. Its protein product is CAWRDRGHSGNTIYF.

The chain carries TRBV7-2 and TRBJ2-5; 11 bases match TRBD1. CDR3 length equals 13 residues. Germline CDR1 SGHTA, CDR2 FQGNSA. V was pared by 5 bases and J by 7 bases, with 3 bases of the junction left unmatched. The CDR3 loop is CASSVGQGGTQYF. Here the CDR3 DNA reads TGTGCCAGCAGCGTGGGACAGGGGGGGACCCAGTACTTC.

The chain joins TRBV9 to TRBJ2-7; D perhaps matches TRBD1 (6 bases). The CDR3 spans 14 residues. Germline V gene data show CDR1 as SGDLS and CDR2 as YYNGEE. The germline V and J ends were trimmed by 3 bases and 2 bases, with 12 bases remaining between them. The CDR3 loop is CASSARQDPYEQYF. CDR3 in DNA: TGTGCCAGCAGCGCACGACAGGACCCCTACGAGCAGTACTTC.

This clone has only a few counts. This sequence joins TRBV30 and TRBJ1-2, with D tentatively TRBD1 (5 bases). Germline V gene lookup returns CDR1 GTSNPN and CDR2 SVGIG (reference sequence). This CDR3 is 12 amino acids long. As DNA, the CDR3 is TGTGCTCTCGACAGAGCTAACTATGGCTACACCTTC. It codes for CALDRANYGYTF.